The 20 T cell receptor beta chains below come from one sample, sequenced in a study of shared clonotypes between healthy human individuals. Naive CD8 cells lacked CD45RO, underwent positive selection for CCR7 and left out terminally differentiated effector memory CD45RA+ cells. Produced via immunoSEQ multiplex PCR; TCRdb's table is partial and in-frame only. The sample records hundreds of thousands of clones, roughly 98% being singletons. Material: naive CD8+ T cells sorted from blood. These receptors all stem from a man aged 25 to 40 in good health.

This clone was found once. The chain has TRBV10-2 and TRBJ2-2; D is unclear. Between the trimmed V and J ends, which lost 4 bases and 2 bases, there was a span of 8 bases. Germline CDR1 and CDR2: WSHSY and SAAADI. This CDR3 contains 14 residues. CDR3 in DNA: TGCGCCAGCAGTGCAAGGGATAACACCGGGGAGCTGTTTTTT. Amino acid sequence: CASSARDNTGELFF.

CDR3 coding DNA: TGTGCCAGCATTTCTGGGGCCAACGTCCTGACTTTC. Amino acid sequence: CASISGANVLTF. The rearrangement uses TRBV9 and TRBJ2-6, with D unclear. Germline CDR1 and CDR2: SGDLS and YYNGEE. The CDR3 has 12 amino acids. V lost 6 bases and J 1 base, leaving 2 bases between the germline ends.

V usage is TRBV30 and J usage is TRBJ2-1; D is unclear. CDR3 length: 12 amino acids. From germline, CDR1 is GTSNPN and CDR2 SVGIG (reference sequence). V lost 5 bases, J lost 7 bases, and 12 bases lay in between. CDR3 nucleotide sequence: TGTGCCTGGGGTACCCCTGGGAATGAGCAGTTCTTC. Translated, it gives CAWGTPGNEQFF.

Only one count was recorded for this clone. The V gene is TRBV9, the J gene TRBJ2-7; 9 positions match TRBD1. Germline V gene data show CDR1 as SGDLS and CDR2 as YYNGEE. The CDR3 runs 15 residues. J gave up 4 bases and V 3 bases, and 8 bases lay outside the gene matches. The CDR3 nucleotides are TGTGCCAGCAGCGCCTTTCCCGGGACAGGGTACGAGCAGTACTTC. Protein: CASSAFPGTGYEQYF.

V is TRBV19 and J is TRBJ1-2; 7 nucleotides match TRBD1. After removal of 7 bases from V and 7 bases from J, the junction contained 12 bases not matched to a gene. The CDR3 runs 14 residues. In germline, CDR1 is LNHDA, CDR2 SQIVND (reference sequence). CDR3 DNA: TGTGCCAGTACTAGGGGGCGAAGTCTAGGTGGCTACACCTTC. It encodes CASTRGRSLGGYTF.

The chain uses TRBV7-8 and TRBJ2-2, with D perhaps TRBD1 or TRBD2 (5 bases each). The CDR3 covers 14 residues. V gave up 5 bases and J gave up 2 bases, with 9 bases separating them. CDR1 is SGHVS and CDR2 is FQNEAQ in the germline V gene. The chain's CDR3 is CASSIGANTGELFF. CDR3 coding DNA: TGTGCCAGCAGCATCGGGGCCAACACCGGGGAGCTGTTTTTT.

The chain employs TRBV7-3 and TRBJ2-4, with D possibly TRBD2 on 6 matching bases. CDR3 length: 15 residues. The germline V gene encodes CDR1 SGHTA and CDR2 FQGTGA. The germline V and J ends were trimmed by 2 bases and 8 bases, with 16 bases remaining between them. The CDR3 DNA follows: TGTGCCAGCAGCTTAGGCAGGGAGGATACAGACATTCAGTACTTC. This gives the protein CASSLGREDTDIQYF. The variable domain in full, with the rest retrieved from reference TRBV7-3 and TRBJ2-4, is GAGVSQTPSNKVTEKGKYVELRCDPISGHTALYWYRQSLGQGPEFLIYFQGTGAADDSGLPNDRFFAVRPEGSVSTLKIQRTERGDSAVYLCASSLGREDTDIQYFGAGTRLSVL.

This clone was counted once. The gene calls are TRBV4-3 and TRBJ2-6, with D possibly matching TRBD2 (5 bases). The CDR3 sequence is 17 residues long. The V end lost 0 bases, the J end lost 0 bases, and 9 bases lay between the germline ends. CDR1 and CDR2 from the germline V gene are LGHNA and YSLEER. The CDR3 spells CASSQEEGYSGANVLTF. For the CDR3, the DNA is TGCGCCAGCAGCCAAGAAGAGGGTTACTCTGGGGCCAACGTCCTGACTTTC.

The J gene is TRBJ1-2, the V gene TRBV7-8; a weak D match, TRBD1 (5 bases). This CDR3 has 15 amino acids. The germline V and J ends were trimmed by 4 bases and 2 bases, with 14 bases remaining between them. Germline CDR1 is SGHVS and CDR2 is FQNEAQ. For the CDR3, the DNA is TGTGCCAGCAGCTCCTCCGGGGGGTCCAACTATGGCTACACCTTC. It specifies CASSSSGGSNYGYTF.

The gene calls are TRBV7-2 and TRBJ2-1; 7 bases match TRBD1. The CDR3 loop spans 16 amino acids. Germline trimming cut 1 base from V and 7 bases from J; bases unmatched to any gene: 10. Germline V lookup: CDR1 SGHTA, CDR2 FQGNSA. The CDR3 here is CASSLGWGTVGNEQFF. The CDR3 bases are TGTGCCAGCAGCTTAGGCTGGGGGACAGTGGGTAATGAGCAGTTCTTC.

The rearrangement joins TRBV21-1 to TRBJ2-7; the table's TRBD1 call for D was not verified on the DNA. TRBV21-1 is an annotated pseudogene. This CDR3 region has 16 residues. In DNA form, the CDR3 reads TGTGCCAGCAGCAAATTGGGGACAGGGAGCTCCTACGAGCAGTACTTC. This encodes CASSKLGTGSSYEQYF.

The chain links TRBV6-5 to TRBJ2-3, with D tentatively TRBD1 or TRBD2 (6 bases each). From germline, CDR1 is MNHEY and CDR2 SVGAGI. The CDR3 extends over 11 amino acids. V lost 7 bases, J lost 10 bases, and 12 bases lay in between. The CDR3 coding sequence is TGTGCCAGCATCGAAAGGGGGGCGCAGTATTTT. Its protein is CASIERGAQYF.

This rearrangement joins TRBV5-1 to TRBJ2-7, with D unclear. Per germline, CDR1 SGHRS and CDR2 YFSETQ. The CDR3 is made up of 14 amino acids. The germline V and J ends were trimmed by 0 bases and 5 bases, with 12 bases remaining between them. The CDR3 nucleotides are TGCGCCAGCAGCTTGGACCTACCAGTCGACGAGCAGTACTTC. Its protein is CASSLDLPVDEQYF.

The chain carries TRBV9 and TRBJ2-1, with D uncertain. CDR1 is SGDLS and CDR2 is YYNGEE in the germline V gene. Trimming cost V 0 bases and J 7 bases, with 11 bases left between them. The CDR3 spans 14 residues. The CDR3 DNA is TGTGCCAGCAGCGTAGGAGCTTCCGGGAATGAGCAGTTCTTC. Its translation: CASSVGASGNEQFF.

This clone was detected a few times. The V and J genes are TRBV28 and TRBJ1-5; the D is unclear. This CDR3 is 11 amino acids long. Trimming stripped 6 bases from V and 2 bases from J, with 2 bases between. Germline lookup yields CDR1 MDHEN and CDR2 SYDVKM. The CDR3 spells CASSRNQPQHF. CDR3 nucleotides: TGTGCCAGCAGCCGCAATCAGCCCCAGCATTTT.

The chain combines TRBV6-1 with TRBJ2-7; maybe TRBD1 (6 bases). The CDR3 covers 15 residues. Trimming stripped 2 bases from V and 0 bases from J, with 11 bases between. Per the germline V gene, CDR1 is MNHNS and CDR2 is SASEGT. The CDR3: CASSEYGTYSYEQYF. The CDR3 DNA reads as TGTGCCAGCAGTGAATACGGGACATACTCCTACGAGCAGTACTTC.

The chain carries TRBV28 and TRBJ1-1; unclear D gene. CDR3 length: 13 residues. Germline V gene sequence: CDR1 MDHEN, CDR2 SYDVKM. V shed 7 bases and J shed 0 bases, with 9 bases lying between them. For the CDR3, the DNA is TGTGCCAGCATGAGTCTCATGAACACTGAAGCTTTCTTT. Protein sequence: CASMSLMNTEAFF.

The rearrangement links TRBV4-1 to TRBJ2-5; 7 nucleotides line up with TRBD2. The germline V gene encodes CDR1 MGHRA and CDR2 YSYEKL. Trimming removed 2 bases from V and 0 bases from J; junction bases left unmatched: 3. The CDR3 totals 15 residues. The CDR3 DNA reads TGCGCCAGCAGCCAAAACCTAGCGGACCAAGAGACCCAGTACTTC. Residues: CASSQNLADQETQYF.

The table lists this clone with a count of one. This chain joins TRBV9 and TRBJ2-1; D possibly corresponds to TRBD2 (6 bases). Deletions cut 3 bases from V and 8 bases from J, with 18 bases between. Germline lookup yields CDR1 SGDLS and CDR2 YYNGEE. The CDR3 is 15 residues long. As DNA, the CDR3 is TGTGCCAGCAGCGCCAATTTAGCTAGCGTCGATGAGCAGTTCTTC. It is translated as CASSANLASVDEQFF.

The chain has TRBV9 and TRBJ2-3, with 8 bases matching TRBD2. With 5 bases clipped from V and 2 bases from J, the junction kept 7 bases outside the gene matches. Germline loops: CDR1 SGDLS, CDR2 YYNGEE. CDR3 length: 15 residues. Here the CDR3 reads CASSGTSGYTDTQYF. CDR3 nucleotide sequence: TGTGCCAGCAGTGGGACTAGTGGTTACACAGATACGCAGTATTTT.